This TCR beta chain was recovered during a study of T cell responses to AZD1222 COVID-19 vaccine. The table came from immunoSEQ multiplex PCR; TCRdb's copy has only in-frame clones and leaves some out. This sample has 70,000 or so clones, with around nine tenths found just once. From germline, CDR1 is SEHNR and CDR2 FQNEAQ (reference sequence). The CDR3 spans 17 residues. V was cut by 1 base and J by 0 bases, with 12 bases left in between. This clonotype originated in an adult in good health. Specimen: peripheral blood, collected on day 0 of AZD1222 vaccination. The genes are TRBV7-9 and TRBJ2-2, with D tentatively TRBD1 or TRBD2 (5 bases each). The CDR3 here is CASSLEWGNSNTGELFF. As DNA, the CDR3 is TGTGCCAGCAGCTTAGAATGGGGGAACTCGAACACCGGGGAGCTGTTTTTT.